The T cell receptor beta chain described here comes from a study of CD8 T cells in ankylosing spondylitis. General study findings and limits: A TCR beta motif made of eight highly homologous variants seemed typical of ankylosing spondylitis blood. Disease-linked clones reportedly showed significant enrichment in matched ankylosing spondylitis synovial fluid.

TCRdb independently ran MiXCR on the 5' RACE reads; one entry per CDR3 protein. The sample carries about 450,000 distinct CDR3 sequences, roughly a quarter recorded once. This clonotype was counted between two and nine times. Its antigen is undetermined. This CDR3 is built from 14 residues. Trimming took 0 bases from V and 4 from J, leaving 6 bases between them. The source material was blood, either unsorted or a sorted T cell fraction (not recorded which). The chain joins TRBV12-3 or TRBV12-4 to TRBJ1-4, with D hard to call. This sequence was found in a male donor with ankylosing spondylitis. The CDR3 region has the DNA TGTGCCAGCAGTTTAGCCCGGCGTAATGAAAAACTGTTTTTT. Encoded protein: CASSLARRNEKLFF.